Listed below are T cell receptor beta chains from one sample, sequenced in a study of cytomegalovirus exposure and HLA in healthy donors. Method: immunoSEQ multiplex PCR; TCRdb's copy keeps in-frame clones and lacks some. The profile covers 150,000 to 200,000 clones, with under 85% appearing a single time and around 4.3% taken by the ten largest. Sequenced material: PBMCs. Receptors originate from a man between 45 and 60 years old in good health and CMV-seropositive. Both conserved end residues are part of each CDR3.

>TRBJ1-1|TRBV7-3
CASSLTPGNTEAFF
>TRBJ1-6|TRBV9
CASSVGGAESSPLHF
>TRBJ1-6|TRBV7-2
CASSPQGSYNSPLHF
>TRBJ1-2|TRBV6-1
CASSEARHAINYGYTF
>TRBJ2-1|TRBV9
CASSVAREIGYNEQFF
>TRBJ2-5|TRBV11-2
CASSFQTGQETQYF
>TRBJ2-1|TRBV7-9
CASSRSHNEQFF
>TRBJ2-7|TRBV5-1
CASRANYEQYF
>TRBJ2-5|TRBV5-5
CASRQGGQETQYF
>TRBJ1-5|TRBV7-9
CASSLGERDQPQHF
>TRBJ1-5|TRBV28
CASSLAGQGNQPQHF
>TRBJ2-1|TRBV7-6
CASSLGVGGNEQFF
>NA|TRBV5-1
CASSLGGLQGVLEQYF
>TRBJ1-2|TRBV7-9
CASSLGQNYGYTF
>TRBJ2-7|TRBV9
CASRGLAGGNEQYF
>TRBJ2-2|TRBV19
CASSRYSGTGELFF
>TRBJ2-1|TRBV19
CASSIVAGDNNEQFF
>TRBJ1-1|TRBV28
CASSLSTGGSNTEAFF
>TRBJ2-1|TRBV12-1
CASSSKRTSGRARTYNEQFF
>TRBJ1-3|TRBV25-1
CASGTEAFSGNTIYF
>TRBJ2-7|TRBV5-1
CASRDDGGLYEQYF
>TRBJ1-1|TRBV7-2
CASSFSMDTEAFF
>TRBJ2-3|TRBV10-3
CAISEVMTPDRVTDTQYF
>TRBJ2-1|TRBV27
CASSLTTNNEQFF
>TRBJ1-5|TRBV30
CAWSRGEGQPQHF
>TRBJ1-5|TRBV6-6
CASSNGWPGFNQPQHF